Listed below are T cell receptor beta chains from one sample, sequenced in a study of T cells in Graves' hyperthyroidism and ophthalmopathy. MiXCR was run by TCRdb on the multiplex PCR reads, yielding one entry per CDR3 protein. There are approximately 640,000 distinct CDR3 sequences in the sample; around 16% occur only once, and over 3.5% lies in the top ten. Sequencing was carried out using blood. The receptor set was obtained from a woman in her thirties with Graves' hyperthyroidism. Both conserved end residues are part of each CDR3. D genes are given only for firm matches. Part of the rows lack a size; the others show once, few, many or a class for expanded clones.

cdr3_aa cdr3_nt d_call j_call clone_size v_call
CAISPGTSGIEGEQFF TGTGCCATCAGCCCCGGGACTAGCGGGATAGAGGGTGAGCAGTTCTTC TRBD2 TRBJ2-1 NA TRBV10-3
CATSRGTYNEQFF TGTGCCACCAGCAGAGGTACGTACAATGAGCAGTTCTTC NA TRBJ2-1 NA TRBV15
CASGWNSPYNEQFF TGTGCCAGCGGCTGGAACTCTCCCTACAATGAGCAGTTCTTC NA TRBJ2-1 NA TRBV3-1
CASRKDRGGYNEQFF TGTGCCAGCCGCAAGGACAGGGGTGGCTACAATGAGCAGTTCTTC TRBD1 TRBJ2-1 NA TRBV2
CASSLAGTINEQFF TGTGCCAGCAGTTTAGCCGGGACCATCAATGAGCAGTTCTTC NA TRBJ2-1 many TRBV12-3/TRBV12-4
CSVELEATPYEQYF TGCAGCGTTGAACTTGAGGCGACCCCCTACGAGCAGTACTTC NA TRBJ2-7 few TRBV29-1
CSALPPRQGRYTDTQYF TGCAGTGCTCTCCCCCCCCGCCAGGGGCGATACACAGATACGCAGTATTTT NA TRBJ2-3 many TRBV20-1
CASRAQGTNYGYTF TGTGCCAGCAGGGCACAGGGGACTAACTATGGCTACACCTTC TRBD1 TRBJ1-2 NA TRBV28
CASSLGLGTYEQYF TGCGCCAGCAGCTTGGGACTGGGTACCTACGAGCAGTACTTC NA TRBJ2-7 NA TRBV5-1
CSARGGELAKNIQYF TGCAGTGCTAGAGGGGGGGAACTAGCCAAAAACATTCAGTACTTC NA TRBJ2-4 few TRBV20-1
CASSPDQGSYNEQFF TGTGCCAGCAGCCCCGACCAAGGCTCCTACAATGAGCAGTTCTTC NA TRBJ2-1 NA TRBV5-4
CATSFLGSRAGRKQFF TGTGCCACCAGCTTCTTGGGGAGTAGGGCAGGCCGCAAGCAGTTCTTC NA TRBJ2-1 NA TRBV15
CASSPLGWPPKETQYF TGTGCCAGCAGTCCCCTAGGGTGGCCCCCCAAGGAGACCCAGTACTTC NA TRBJ2-5 many TRBV6-1
CASSFILAGGTDTQYF TGTGCCAGCAGTTTCATACTAGCGGGGGGAACAGATACGCAGTATTTT TRBD2 TRBJ2-3 NA TRBV28
CAGSLRQGGYEQYF TGTGCCGGCAGTTTGAGACAGGGCGGTTACGAGCAGTACTTC TRBD1 TRBJ2-7 NA TRBV28
CASSDSGRSPYEQYF TGCGCCAGCAGCGATAGCGGGAGATCCCCCTACGAGCAGTACTTC TRBD2 TRBJ2-7 many TRBV10-1
CASSSPGGYTGELFF TGCGCCAGCAGCTCCCCCGGGGGATACACCGGGGAGCTGTTTTTT NA TRBJ2-2 NA TRBV5-1
CASSWSGMGTEAFF TGTGCCAGCAGTTGGTCAGGGATGGGCACTGAAGCTTTCTTT NA TRBJ1-1 many TRBV27
CASSPRSLGDSNYGYTF TGTGCCAGCAGCCCCAGATCCCTCGGGGATTCTAACTATGGCTACACCTTC NA TRBJ1-2 NA TRBV7-2
CASSSIGRAINEQFF TGTGCCAGCAGTTCAATCGGGAGGGCCATCAATGAGCAGTTCTTC TRBD2 TRBJ2-1 few TRBV27
CSARDAAGRKGDTQYF TGCAGTGCTAGAGATGCGGCGGGACGGAAGGGGGATACGCAGTATTTT NA TRBJ2-3 many TRBV20-1
CSEGSSYNEQFF TGCAGCGAGGGGAGCTCCTACAATGAGCAGTTCTTC NA TRBJ2-1 NA TRBV29-1
CASSVAMNEQFF TGTGCCAGCAGCGTAGCTATGAATGAGCAGTTCTTC NA TRBJ2-1 few TRBV9
CATVTSNYEQYF TGTGCCACCGTAACTAGCAACTACGAGCAGTACTTC NA TRBJ2-7 many TRBV6-1
CASTYTPGPGNTIYF TGTGCCAGCACCTATACTCCGGGTCCTGGAAACACCATATATTTT NA TRBJ1-3 NA TRBV9
CSASRTGVVSPLHF TGCAGTGCCTCCAGGACAGGGGTGGTTTCACCCCTCCACTTT TRBD1 TRBJ1-6 NA TRBV20-1
CASSQQGAANEKLFF TGTGCCAGCAGCCAACAGGGGGCAGCTAATGAAAAACTGTTTTTT TRBD1 TRBJ1-4 few TRBV7-2
CASSLASVASSTDTQYF TGTGCCAGCAGCTTGGCTAGCGTCGCTAGTAGCACAGATACGCAGTATTTT NA TRBJ2-3 many TRBV7-6
CASSLNFGGSYGYTF TGTGCCAGCAGTTTAAATTTCGGGGGATCCTATGGCTACACCTTC NA TRBJ1-2 many TRBV27
CAIHSGGSTDTQYF TGTGCCATACATAGCGGGGGTAGCACAGATACGCAGTATTTT TRBD2 TRBJ2-3 NA TRBV10-3
CASSDGYERGYEQYF TGTGCCAGCAGCGATGGGTATGAGCGGGGCTACGAGCAGTACTTC TRBD2 TRBJ2-7 many TRBV7-2
CSVVDPNTEAFF TGCAGCGTTGTCGATCCGAACACTGAAGCTTTCTTT NA TRBJ1-1 NA TRBV29-1
CACWKSHRGTEAFF TGTGCCTGCTGGAAATCCCACAGGGGGACTGAAGCTTTCTTT TRBD1 TRBJ1-1 many TRBV30
CATSREGDTGTDTQYF TGTGCCACCAGCAGAGAGGGAGATACGGGTACAGATACGCAGTATTTT NA TRBJ2-3 few TRBV15
CASSLQVNNEKLFF TGTGCCAGCAGCTTGCAGGTTAATAATGAAAAACTGTTTTTT NA TRBJ1-4 many TRBV7-2
CASSKGNTEAFF TGTGCCAGCAGTAAGGGTAACACTGAAGCTTTCTTT NA TRBJ1-1 few TRBV6-1
CSVEVGKGYEQYF TGCAGCGTTGAAGTAGGGAAAGGCTACGAGCAGTACTTC NA TRBJ2-7 NA TRBV29-1
CAWSVAGLDEQYF TGTGCCTGGAGTGTGGCAGGGCTCGACGAGCAGTACTTC NA TRBJ2-7 many TRBV30
CASSKIQETQYF TGTGCCAGCAGCAAGATCCAAGAGACCCAGTACTTC NA TRBJ2-5 NA TRBV5-5
CASSSDRTSTDTQYF TGCGCCAGCAGCTCGGACCGGACTAGCACAGATACGCAGTATTTT NA TRBJ2-3 few TRBV5-1
CASSFPQVGRQYF TGTGCCAGCAGTTTCCCTCAGGTTGGGCGGCAGTACTTC NA TRBJ2-7 few TRBV28
CASSIDGGPANTEAFF TGTGCCAGTAGTATAGATGGGGGGCCTGCGAACACTGAAGCTTTCTTT NA TRBJ1-1 NA TRBV19
CASSGLTGLDEKLFF TGTGCCAGCAGTGGCCTGACAGGGTTAGATGAAAAACTGTTTTTT TRBD1 TRBJ1-4 many TRBV27
CAVRLGQGGEQYF TGTGCCGTCCGTTTGGGACAGGGGGGCGAGCAGTACTTC TRBD1 TRBJ2-7 many TRBV11-2
CASSYSAGGHDEQYF TGTGCCAGCAGTTACTCAGCGGGAGGGCACGACGAGCAGTACTTC TRBD2 TRBJ2-7 many TRBV6-5
CASSLSISYEQYF TGTGCCAGCAGTTTATCAATCTCCTACGAGCAGTACTTC NA TRBJ2-7 many TRBV12-3/TRBV12-4
CASSVIASGAQETQYF TGTGCCAGCAGTGTAATAGCTAGCGGGGCCCAAGAGACCCAGTACTTC TRBD2 TRBJ2-5 few TRBV6-1